One sample yielded the 24 T cell receptor beta chains listed below, sequenced in a study of regulatory T cells in long-lasting Graves disease. To make TCR beta libraries, researchers used iRepertoire HTBI primers and Arm-PCR of CDR3 regions. TCRdb reprocessed the multiplex PCR reads via MiXCR and lists one record per CDR3 protein. The sample yields about 430,000 distinct CDR3 sequences, approximately 16% seen once. Stated time point: newly diagnosed GD, antithyroid drugs for less than 3 months. Researchers made the TCR library from RNA that was extracted from PBMCs. These data were also filed under a second study, of T cells in Graves' hyperthyroidism and ophthalmopathy.

Sequenced material: peripheral blood mononuclear cells (PBMCs), taken at new diagnosis, from a patient treated with antithyroid drugs. Every receptor here comes from a woman aged 40 to 50 with Graves disease.

V gene TRBV30 combines with J gene TRBJ2-2; D is perhaps TRBD1 or TRBD2 (5 bases each). The ends were cut back, 5 bases at V and 3 bases at J, with 16 bases in the middle. This CDR3 has 15 amino acids. Germline lookup yields CDR1 GTSNPN and CDR2 SVGIG (reference sequence). DNA of the CDR3: TGTGCCTGGGTGGGGGACGGTGAGGACACCGGGGAGCTGTTTTTT. Translation gives CAWVGDGEDTGELFF.

This clonotype was seen repeatedly, ten times or more. The chain joins TRBV19 to TRBJ2-1, with D perhaps matching TRBD2 (5 bases). Trimming took off 4 bases at V and 5 bases at J, with 18 bases between the two ends. CDR1 and CDR2 from the germline V gene are LNHDA and SQIVND (reference sequence). This CDR3 comprises 16 residues. CDR3 residues: CASSKLEAVPNNEQFF. CDR3 bases: TGTGCCAGTAGTAAGTTGGAGGCTGTACCTAACAATGAGCAGTTCTTC.

This clonotype showed up just a few times. The genes are TRBV14 and TRBJ1-6; 10 nucleotides agree with TRBD1. After removal of 4 bases from V and 8 bases from J, the junction contained 5 bases not matched to a gene. The CDR3 loop spans 15 amino acids. The germline gives CDR1 SGHDN, CDR2 FVKESK. CDR3 sequence reads: CASSPPGTGDSPLHF. The CDR3 nucleotides read TGTGCCAGCAGCCCCCCCGGGACAGGGGATTCACCCCTCCACTTT.

This rearrangement joins TRBV29-1 to TRBJ2-1; TRBD2 matches at 11 bases. The V gene's germline CDR1 is SQVTM and CDR2 ANQGSEA. V was clipped by 4 bases and J by 3 bases; unmatched bases: 2. The CDR3 totals 14 residues. The CDR3 sequence is CSVAGLADYNEQFF. The CDR3 nucleotides read TGCAGCGTTGCGGGACTAGCGGACTACAATGAGCAGTTCTTC.

Comments on this clonotype: A far larger clone is one base from this, pointing to a likely read error. The rearrangement links TRBV27 to TRBJ1-5; maybe TRBD1 (6 bases). The CDR3 sequence is 16 residues long. CDR1 MNHEY and CDR2 SMNVEV come from the germline V gene (reference sequence). The CDR3 region has the DNA TGTGACAGCAGTGAAGCGTCCGGGGGCGGTGGTGGGCCCCAGCATTTT. It translates to CDSSEASGGGGGPQHF.

The J gene is TRBJ1-4, the V gene TRBV19; TRBD1 might be the D (6 bases). This CDR3 contains 15 residues. CDR1 and CDR2 from the germline V gene are LNHDA and SQIVND (reference sequence). V was pared by 3 bases and J by 7 bases, with 15 bases between. The CDR3: CASSMRQARGEKLFF. In DNA form, the CDR3 reads TGTGCCAGTAGTATGAGACAGGCGCGGGGTGAAAAACTGTTTTTT. Combining the CDR3 with reference TRBV19 and TRBJ1-4 gives the whole variable domain DGGITQSPKYLFRKEGQNVTLSCEQNLNHDAMYWYRQDPGQGLRLIYYSQIVNDFQKGDIAEGYSVSREKKESFPLTVTSAQKNPTAFYLCASSMRQARGEKLFFGSGTQLSVL.

For this clonotype: Just one base apart from a much larger clone, this may be a read error. This chain uses TRBV6-2 or TRBV6-3 with TRBJ2-3, with TRBD2 matching over 12 bases. The CDR3 covers 16 residues. The V gene end was trimmed by 7 bases and the J gene end by 5 bases; junction bases not matched to a gene: 10. The V gene's germline CDR1 is MNHEY and CDR2 SVGEGT. CDR3 amino acids: CASNEQGLAGRDTQYF. CDR3 bases: TGTGCCAGCAATGAACAAGGACTAGCGGGAAGAGATACGCAGTATTTT.

This clonotype was detected ten times or more. This rearrangement joins TRBV11-3 to TRBJ1-1; D might be TRBD1 (6 bases). Looked up from germline, CDR1 is SGHNT and CDR2 is YENEEA. The CDR3 sequence is 14 residues long. Trimming took 5 bases from V and 4 from J, leaving 14 bases between them. DNA for the CDR3: TGTGCCAGCAGCCTCAGGGGCTCAACCACTGAAGCTTTCTTT. Translating gives CASSLRGSTTEAFF.

This clonotype was counted a few times. The chain is built from TRBV2 and TRBJ1-1; possible D gene TRBD1, 5 bases. Trimming removed 2 bases at V and 5 bases at J, with 9 bases between. The CDR3 length is 13 residues. Looked up from germline, CDR1 is SNHLY and CDR2 is FYNNEI. CDR3 DNA: TGTGCCAGCAGTGAAAGGGGTTTAACTGAAGCTTTCTTT. Protein sequence: CASSERGLTEAFF.

This clonotype was picked up many times. The CDR3 nucleotides read TGTGCCAGCAGCCAAGTCTCCGGGACAGTTGGCTACACCTTC. Protein: CASSQVSGTVGYTF. The chain carries TRBV3-1 and TRBJ1-2, with 7 bases lining up with TRBD1. The CDR3 has 14 residues. Germline CDR1 LGHDT, CDR2 YNNKEL (reference sequence). The V segment lost 1 base and the J segment 7 bases; nucleotides outside the gene matches: 6.

The CDR3: CASSVVGPRGERADTQYF. In nucleotides, the CDR3 is TGTGCCAGCAGCGTAGTAGGGCCTAGGGGGGAGAGGGCAGATACGCAGTATTTT. This sequence joins TRBV9 and TRBJ2-3; D tentatively fits TRBD1 or TRBD2 (6 bases each). CDR3 size: 18 residues. V was clipped by 0 bases and J by 4 bases, with 21 bases between them. Germline V CDR1 and CDR2: SGDLS, YYNGEE.

This clonotype was observed a few times. V and J are TRBV27 and TRBJ2-2; D remains unclear. CDR1 MNHEY and CDR2 SMNVEV come from the germline V gene (reference sequence). V was pared by 5 bases and J by 3 bases, with 16 bases between. This CDR3 is built from 16 residues. DNA of the CDR3: TGTGCCAGCAGTCAGCAAACAGTGGGATACACCGGGGAGCTGTTTTTT. Its translation: CASSQQTVGYTGELFF.

This chain links TRBV6-2 or TRBV6-3 with TRBJ2-5; 7 bases match TRBD2. The CDR3 totals 13 residues. The germline V gene has CDR1 MNHEY and CDR2 SVGEGT. V lost 7 bases, J lost 7 bases, and 9 bases stayed unmatched. The CDR3 DNA is TGTGCCAGCATGCGGGAGTTTCGGGCGACCCAGTACTTC. Translation gives CASMREFRATQYF.

This clonotype was counted at least ten times. This chain connects TRBV2 to TRBJ2-7, with 7 bases aligning to TRBD1. V was clipped by 6 bases and J by 2 bases; unmatched bases: 7. From germline, CDR1 is SNHLY and CDR2 FYNNEI. The CDR3 is 14 residues long. As DNA, the CDR3 is TGTGCCAGCAGCCCCACGGACAGGACCTACGAGCAGTACTTC. As protein: CASSPTDRTYEQYF.

This clonotype was detected many times. CDR3 coding DNA: TGTGCCAGCAGTTTACGGCCGCAGGGGTATCCCAGGTCTTTTGAAGCTTTCTTT. It codes for CASSLRPQGYPRSFEAFF. The chain has TRBV12-3 or TRBV12-4 and TRBJ1-1, with D possibly matching TRBD1 (6 bases). CDR3 length: 18 amino acids. Trimming took 2 bases from V and 7 from J, leaving 26 bases between them.

This clonotype was counted at least ten times. The chain combines TRBV18 with TRBJ2-7, with TRBD2 as a possible D gene (6 bases). This CDR3 has 13 amino acids. Trimming left V 3 bases short and J 3 bases short, with 9 bases between. Germline V gene lookup returns CDR1 KGHSH and CDR2 LQKENI. The CDR3 DNA reads as TGTGCCAGCTCACCGGTGGGGGGCTACGAGCAGTACTTC. It codes for CASSPVGGYEQYF.

There are many counts of this clonotype. The rearrangement uses TRBV3-1 and TRBJ2-2; D not certain. This CDR3 has 15 amino acids. The germline gives CDR1 LGHDT, CDR2 YNNKEL (reference sequence). Trimming took off 1 base at V and 4 bases at J, with 10 bases between the two ends. CDR3 region: CASSQVGSSTGELFF. CDR3 bases: TGTGCCAGCAGCCAAGTGGGGTCTAGCACCGGGGAGCTGTTTTTT.

This clonotype appeared many times. The rearrangement links TRBV7-2 to TRBJ2-7; D could derive from TRBD1 or TRBD2 (5 bases each). This CDR3 region has 18 residues. CDR1 and CDR2 from the germline V gene are SGHTA and FQGNSA. V dropped 1 base and J dropped 3 bases, with 22 bases sitting between them. CDR3 amino acids: CASSLVGRGGSMRYEQYF. CDR3 sequence (DNA): TGTGCCAGCAGCTTAGTTGGTCGGGGCGGGTCAATGCGCTACGAGCAGTACTTC.

This clonotype was observed many times. This chain uses TRBV6-2 or TRBV6-3 with TRBJ2-2; unclear D gene. Per germline, CDR1 MNHEY and CDR2 SVGEGT. V was pared by 7 bases and J by 7 bases, with 10 bases between. The CDR3 has 12 residues. CDR3 nucleotides: TGTGCCAGCAAGACTGGGAACGGGGAGCTGTTTTTT. This translates into CASKTGNGELFF.

This clonotype appeared many times. J is TRBJ1-5 and V is TRBV28, with D uncertain. V lost 2 bases and J 0 bases, leaving 11 bases between the germline ends. This CDR3 is 16 amino acids long. The germline V gene has CDR1 MDHEN and CDR2 SYDVKM. CDR3 bases: TGTGCCAGCAGTTTAAGCTCTTGGGTTAGCAATCAGCCCCAGCATTTT. Translating it yields CASSLSSWVSNQPQHF.

This clonotype appeared a few times. The genes are TRBV5-1 and TRBJ1-1, with TRBD1 as a possible D gene (6 bases). The CDR3 has 15 amino acids. The V end lost 0 bases, the J end lost 3 bases, and 12 bases lay between the germline ends. Looked up from germline, CDR1 is SGHRS and CDR2 is YFSETQ. The CDR3 loop reads CASSLDQGQYTEAFF. The CDR3 region has the DNA TGCGCCAGCAGCTTGGATCAGGGGCAATACACTGAAGCTTTCTTT.

This clonotype was seen at least ten times. The CDR3: CSVVGRGWDEQYF. The DNA of the CDR3 is TGCAGCGTTGTGGGCAGGGGATGGGACGAGCAGTACTTC. The chain carries TRBV29-1 and TRBJ2-7; maybe TRBD1 (6 bases). The germline gives CDR1 SQVTM, CDR2 ANQGSEA. This CDR3 contains 13 residues. V lost 4 bases to trimming and J lost 5 bases, with 15 bases between them.

In this sample, this clonotype turned up many times. V usage is TRBV24-1 and J usage is TRBJ2-3; D unclear. Trimming stripped 8 bases from V and 0 bases from J, with 11 bases between. CDR1 and CDR2 (germline): KGHDR, SFDVKD. This CDR3 contains 14 residues. The CDR3 region is CATTGSSSTDTQYF. The CDR3, as DNA: TGTGCCACCACAGGCTCCTCTAGCACAGATACGCAGTATTTT.

V usage is TRBV15 and J usage is TRBJ2-4, with no clear D. Looked up from germline, CDR1 is LNHNV and CDR2 is YYDKDF (reference sequence). V lost 2 bases, J lost 6 bases, and 17 bases lay in between. CDR3 length equals 16 residues. The CDR3 DNA sequence: TGTGCCACCAGCAGACGAGACACACGTCTGCCAAACATTCAGTACTTC. It codes for CATSRRDTRLPNIQYF.